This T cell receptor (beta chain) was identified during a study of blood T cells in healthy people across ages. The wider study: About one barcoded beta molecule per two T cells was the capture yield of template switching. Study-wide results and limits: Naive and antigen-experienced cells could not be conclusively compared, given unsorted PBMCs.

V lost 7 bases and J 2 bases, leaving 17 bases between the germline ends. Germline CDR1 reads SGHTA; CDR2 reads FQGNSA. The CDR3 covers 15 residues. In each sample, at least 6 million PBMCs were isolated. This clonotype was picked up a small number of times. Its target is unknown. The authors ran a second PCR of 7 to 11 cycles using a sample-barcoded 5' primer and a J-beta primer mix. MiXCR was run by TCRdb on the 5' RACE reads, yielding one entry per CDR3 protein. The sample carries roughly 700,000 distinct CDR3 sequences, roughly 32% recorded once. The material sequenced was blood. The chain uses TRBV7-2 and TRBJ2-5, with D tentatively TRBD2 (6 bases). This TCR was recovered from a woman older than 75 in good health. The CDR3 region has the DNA TGTGCCAGCACCGGAAAGCTAGCGCAACAAGAGACCCAGTACTTC. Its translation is CASTGKLAQQETQYF. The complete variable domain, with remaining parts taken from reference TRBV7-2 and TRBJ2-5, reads GAGVSQSPSNKVTEKGKDVELRCDPISGHTALYWYRQSLGQGLEFLIYFQGNSAPDKSGLPSDRFSAERTGGSVSTLTIQRTQQEDSAVYLCASTGKLAQQETQYFGPGTRLLVL.